The 10 T cell receptor beta chains below come from one sample, sequenced in a study of blood T cell repertoires in COVID-19. Here immunoSEQ multiplex PCR was the method, and the copy in TCRdb shows in-frame clones only, minus some. The sample comprises about 190,000 clones, about three quarters of which are singletons, and 2.5% to 3.5% rests with the top ten. The sample comprised peripheral blood. The origin of the receptors is a woman older than 75 with active or convalescent COVID-19.

The chain carries TRBV5-1 and TRBJ2-7; weak D call: TRBD1 (6 bases). The germline V gene has CDR1 SGHRS and CDR2 YFSETQ. V was trimmed by 3 bases and J by 4 bases, leaving 11 bases between them. CDR3 length equals 13 residues. CDR3 region: CASSSGQLYEQYF. The CDR3 bases are TGCGCCAGCAGCTCCGGACAGTTATACGAGCAGTACTTC.

The chain is built from TRBV7-9 and TRBJ2-7; TRBD2 might be the D (6 bases). Germline V lookup: CDR1 SEHNR, CDR2 FQNEAQ (reference sequence). The length of the CDR3 is 16 residues. Trimming cost V 5 bases and J 1 base, with 18 bases left between them. This CDR3 reads CASSPPAGIRSYEQYF. The CDR3 coding sequence is TGTGCCAGCAGCCCCCCGGCGGGGATCCGGTCCTACGAGCAGTACTTC.

CDR3 residues: CASSVAGTGVYEQYF. DNA of the CDR3: TGTGCCAGCAGCGTAGCCGGGACAGGGGTCTACGAGCAGTACTTC. The gene calls are TRBV9 and TRBJ2-7, with 10 bases aligning to TRBD1. Germline V gene sequence: CDR1 SGDLS, CDR2 YYNGEE. V gave up 0 bases and J gave up 3 bases; unmatched junction bases: 3. CDR3 size: 15 residues.

The chain couples TRBV11-2 to TRBJ1-1, with D hard to call. The CDR3 loop spans 16 amino acids. Trimming stripped 3 bases from V and 1 base from J, with 15 bases between. Germline loops: CDR1 SGHAT, CDR2 FQNNGV. The CDR3 here is CASSFGEGRGNTEAFF. The CDR3, as DNA: TGTGCCAGCAGCTTTGGCGAAGGACGGGGGAACACTGAAGCTTTCTTT.

The V and J genes are TRBV5-4 and TRBJ2-1; weak D call: TRBD1 (5 bases). V was clipped by 0 bases and J by 0 bases, with 13 bases between them. Germline CDR1 SGHNT, CDR2 YYREEE (reference sequence). This CDR3 comprises 17 residues. CDR3 bases: TGTGCCAGCAGCTTGGCTGGGGCAGGGAACTCCTACAATGAGCAGTTCTTC. This encodes CASSLAGAGNSYNEQFF.

This clone was seen more than once but under ten times. The chain couples TRBV18 to TRBJ1-1; a possible D gene is TRBD1 (6 bases). The CDR3 is 12 residues long. Germline assignment: CDR1 KGHSH and CDR2 LQKENI. The V end lost 3 bases, the J end lost 11 bases, and 13 bases lay between the germline ends. CDR3 amino acids: CASSPSGDRAFF. The DNA of the CDR3 is TGTGCCAGCTCACCTTCAGGGGATCGGGCTTTCTTT.

The chain links TRBV5-1 to TRBJ2-7, with 7 positions matching TRBD1. Germline V CDR1 and CDR2: SGHRS, YFSETQ. J lost 2 bases, V lost 3 bases, and 5 bases had no gene match. The CDR3 sequence is 14 residues long. The CDR3: CASSSTGIPYEQYF. The CDR3 nucleotides read TGCGCCAGCAGCTCGACAGGGATCCCCTACGAGCAGTACTTC.

The chain is built from TRBV5-5 and TRBJ1-2, with 10 nucleotides matching TRBD1. The CDR3 length is 14 residues. Germline V gene lookup returns CDR1 SGHKS and CDR2 YYEKEE (reference sequence). The J segment lost 5 bases and the V segment lost 0 bases, leaving 1 base of the junction unmatched. CDR3 coding DNA: TGTGCCAGCAGCTTGGGACAGGGGGCTTATGGCTACACCTTC. Protein: CASSLGQGAYGYTF. The full variable domain, with the rest looked up from reference TRBV5-5 and TRBJ1-2, is DAGVTQSPTHLIKTRGQQVTLRCSPISGHKSVSWYQQVLGQGPQFIFQYYEKEERGRGNFPDRFSARQFPNYSSELNVNALLLGDSALYLCASSLGQGAYGYTFGSGTRLTVV.

This clone was seen a single time. V is TRBV28 and J is TRBJ2-3; 8 bases are shared with TRBD2. Germline V gene data show CDR1 as MDHEN and CDR2 as SYDVKM. Trimming removed 8 bases from V and 4 bases from J; junction bases left unmatched: 5. CDR3 length equals 13 residues. CDR3 protein: CASQNGGADTQYF. CDR3 nucleotide sequence: TGTGCCAGCCAGAACGGGGGGGCAGATACGCAGTATTTT.

V usage is TRBV27 and J usage is TRBJ2-7; 12 nucleotides match TRBD1. V shed 0 bases and J 6 bases; nucleotides not matched to a gene: 6. The CDR3 contains 16 residues. Germline loops: CDR1 MNHEY, CDR2 SMNVEV (reference sequence). This CDR3 reads CASSLSGTGGVFEQYF. The CDR3 coding sequence is TGTGCCAGCAGTTTATCCGGGACAGGGGGCGTATTCGAGCAGTACTTC.